This T cell receptor beta chain was sequenced for a study of blood T cell repertoires in COVID-19. Study-level information: COVID-19 samples, acute and convalescent, were from the United States, Italy and Spain. PBMCs, B-cell-depleted T cells, or T cells were the source of the cDNA or gDNA that made up the material.

In the original workflow: Amplification of reference gene primers provided the estimated nucleated cell counts. TCRdb keeps only in-frame clones here, not all; method: immunoSEQ multiplex PCR. From that table come the V and J calls and clone size; the DNA was used to work out D and trimming. The sample has 87,000 or so clones, about 82% seen once; the top ten hold about a fifth. V was trimmed by 6 bases and J by 6 bases, leaving 8 bases between them. Germline V gene data show CDR1 as SQVTM and CDR2 as ANQGSEA. The CDR3 is 10 amino acids. The rearrangement links TRBV29-1 to TRBJ1-1; D not resolved. This sequence was found in a woman aged 80 or over in a cohort sampled during active or convalescent COVID-19. The sequenced material came from peripheral blood. The CDR3 loop is CSVGVPEAFF. The CDR3 DNA reads TGCAGCGTCGGAGTACCTGAAGCTTTCTTT.